This T cell receptor beta chain was documented in a study of control samples from healthy donors and cancer patients. Measured with immunoSEQ multiplex PCR; TCRdb has only the in-frame clones, and not every one. The sample records 120,000 or so clones, 85% to 95% being singletons. V was cut by 5 bases and J by 7 bases, with 17 bases left in between. Germline V gene sequence: CDR1 SEHNR, CDR2 FQNEAQ (reference sequence). This CDR3 has 15 residues. Sequencing used blood. The TCR originated in a man under 40 in good health. The V and J genes are TRBV7-9 and TRBJ2-2, with D maybe TRBD1 (6 bases). CDR3 residues: CASSAPGTRGGELFF. Written as DNA, the CDR3 is TGTGCCAGCAGCGCACCCGGGACACGAGGCGGGGAGCTGTTTTTT.